Listed here are 15 T cell receptor beta chains from one sample, sequenced in a study of cytomegalovirus exposure and HLA in healthy donors. Sequencing was performed with immunoSEQ multiplex PCR; in TCRdb, only in-frame clones are kept and a portion is missing. The table has tens of thousands of clones, approximately 91% seen once. The sample consisted of PBMCs. The receptors derive from a man between 25 and 39 years old in good health and CMV-seronegative.

This clone was seen a handful of times. The chain combines TRBV6-5 with TRBJ2-7; TRBD1 is a possible D gene (6 bases). Germline CDR1 reads MNHEY; CDR2 reads SVGAGI. This CDR3 is 14 amino acids long. Trimming removed 7 bases from V and 0 bases from J, with 13 bases in between. The CDR3 here is CASTDRTASYEQYF. CDR3 DNA: TGTGCCAGCACCGACAGGACAGCCTCCTACGAGCAGTACTTC.

The rearrangement uses TRBV7-9 and TRBJ1-3, with D hard to call. Trimming stripped 5 bases from V and 0 bases from J, with 8 bases between. The CDR3 has 14 amino acids. Germline assignment: CDR1 SEHNR and CDR2 FQNEAQ (reference sequence). The CDR3: CASSLLNSGNTIYF. The CDR3 DNA reads TGTGCCAGCAGCCTACTCAACTCTGGAAACACCATATATTTT.

This chain connects TRBV4-1 to TRBJ1-1; 8 positions agree with TRBD1. Germline CDR1 is MGHRA and CDR2 is YSYEKL. V trimming: 6 bases; J trimming: 0 bases; junction bases outside the gene matches: 3. CDR3 length equals 14 residues. The CDR3 loop is CASRVTGVNTEAFF. The CDR3 nucleotides read TGCGCCAGCAGGGTGACAGGGGTGAACACTGAAGCTTTCTTT.

The CDR3 protein is CSALSYEQYF. CDR3 nucleotide sequence: TGCAGTGCTCTGTCCTACGAGCAGTACTTC. The J gene is TRBJ2-7, the V gene TRBV20-1; no clear D gene. With 5 bases removed from V and 1 base from J, the gap between germline ends came to 3 bases. The CDR3 is made up of 10 amino acids. Per germline, CDR1 DFQATT and CDR2 SNEGSKA (reference sequence).

The chain couples TRBV30 to TRBJ2-1, with 10 bases matching TRBD2. V shed 5 bases, J shed 7 bases, and the junction held 11 bases outside the gene matches. CDR1 is GTSNPN, CDR2 SVGIG, per germline (reference sequence). The CDR3 loop spans 15 amino acids. CDR3 loop: CAWVASGRAGNEQFF. The DNA of the CDR3 is TGTGCCTGGGTAGCCAGCGGGAGGGCCGGGAATGAGCAGTTCTTC.

In DNA, the CDR3 is TGTGCCAGCAGTGAGGCCCGGGATGAAAAACTGTTTTTT. It yields the protein CASSEARDEKLFF. The V gene is TRBV6-1, the J gene TRBJ1-4, with unresolved D. V gave up 3 bases and J gave up 6 bases, with 8 bases separating them. The CDR3 extends over 13 amino acids. Germline assignment: CDR1 MNHNS and CDR2 SASEGT.

To note about this clone: Mismatch with germline at one junction end may stem from a read error. The chain is built from TRBV7-7 and TRBJ2-1, with a possible D match to TRBD2 (5 bases). CDR1 and CDR2 from the germline V gene are SSHAT and FNYEAQ (reference sequence). This CDR3 is 14 amino acids long. CDR3 loop: CASSSGVSNGEQFF. The CDR3 DNA follows: TGTGCTAGCAGCTCCGGGGTTTCAAATGGTGAGCAGTTCTTC.

This clone was seen once. This chain links TRBV21-1 with TRBJ2-7; the D segment call TRBD1 is taken from the table without a DNA check. TRBV21-1 is deemed a pseudogene. The CDR3 runs 16 residues. The CDR3 nucleotides are TGTGCCAGCAGCAAAGCGGACAGGGCAAACTCCTACGAGCAGTACTTC. The encoded protein is CASSKADRANSYEQYF.

The chain joins TRBV27 to TRBJ1-2; 8 bases map to TRBD1. V lost 5 bases to trimming and J lost 4 bases; unmatched junction nucleotides: 6. The CDR3 runs 14 residues. From germline, CDR1 is MNHEY and CDR2 SMNVEV (reference sequence). The CDR3 coding sequence is TGTGCCAGCAGTCCAAGGACAGGGTCCTATGGCTACACCTTC. Translating gives CASSPRTGSYGYTF.

The chain links TRBV4-2 to TRBJ2-1; D uncertain. Trimming removed 0 bases from V and 3 bases from J, with 12 bases in between. The germline gives CDR1 LGHNA, CDR2 YNFKEQ. CDR3 length: 16 residues. The CDR3 DNA follows: TGTGCCAGCAGCCAAGATTCTTCAGGTGTCTACAATGAGCAGTTCTTC. Its protein product is CASSQDSSGVYNEQFF.

The chain uses TRBV14 and TRBJ1-3, with D maybe TRBD1 (5 bases). From germline, CDR1 is SGHDN and CDR2 FVKESK. The CDR3 is 14 amino acids. V lost 2 bases and J lost 3, with 8 bases in between. Written as DNA, the CDR3 is TGTGCCAGCAGCCAAACAGGCTTTGGAAACACCATATATTTT. Its protein product is CASSQTGFGNTIYF. Full variable domain (missing parts from reference TRBV14 and TRBJ1-3): EAGVTQFPSHSVIEKGQTVTLRCDPISGHDNLYWYRRVMGKEIKFLLHFVKESKQDESGMPNNRFLAERTGGTYSTLKVQPAELEDSGVYFCASSQTGFGNTIYFGEGSWLTVV.

This chain joins TRBV2 and TRBJ2-2; 9 bases are a match to TRBD1. In germline, CDR1 is SNHLY, CDR2 FYNNEI. The CDR3 consists of 17 residues. With 2 bases clipped from V and 0 bases from J, the junction kept 4 bases outside the gene matches. Written as DNA, the CDR3 is TGTGCCAGCAGTGAAACGGGACAGGGAGCGAACACCGGGGAGCTGTTTTTT. It is translated as CASSETGQGANTGELFF.

The rearrangement links TRBV7-7 to TRBJ1-2; no firm D call. The CDR3 has 11 amino acids. The germline CDR1 and CDR2 sequences are SSHAT and FNYEAQ (reference sequence). The CDR3 is CAVSGSNGYTF. CDR3 coding DNA: TGTGCTGTATCAGGTTCAAATGGCTACACCTTC.

This chain links TRBV27 with TRBJ2-5; possibly TRBD1 for D (6 bases). CDR1 MNHEY and CDR2 SMNVEV come from the germline V gene (reference sequence). The CDR3 is made up of 11 amino acids. The ends were cut back, 2 bases at V and 10 bases at J, with 8 bases in the middle. The DNA for the CDR3 is TGTGCCAGCAGTTTAGAGGGGGACCAGTACTTC. Protein sequence: CASSLEGDQYF.

The rearrangement joins TRBV5-1 to TRBJ1-2; 12 bases match TRBD1. The CDR3 loop spans 14 amino acids. V dropped 4 bases and J dropped 7; count of bases not matched to a gene: 5. From germline, CDR1 is SGHRS and CDR2 YFSETQ. CDR3 nucleotide sequence: TGCGCCAGCAGCGCGGGACAGGGGGCTTCTGGCTACACCTTC. This translates into CASSAGQGASGYTF.